This T cell receptor beta chain was identified in a study of blood T cell repertoires in COVID-19. Study at large: Whether acute or convalescent, the COVID-19 samples came from the United States, Italy and Spain. The cDNA or gDNA used as material had been derived from T cells, B-cell-depleted T cells, or PBMCs.

V lost 1 base to trimming and J lost 1 base, with 13 bases between them. CDR1 and CDR2 from the germline V gene are LGHNA and YNFKEQ. CDR3 length: 16 amino acids. Per the original data handling: For nucleated cells, counts were estimated from reference gene primer amplification. Sequencing used immunoSEQ multiplex PCR; TCRdb keeps in-frame clones, though not all of them. That table furnishes V, J and clone size, whereas the DNA furnished D and trimming. The sample has some 30,000 clones; roughly nine tenths are singletons. Material for sequencing was peripheral blood. This receptor was identified in an elderly woman with active or convalescent COVID-19. V is TRBV4-2 and J is TRBJ1-1; D might be TRBD1 (5 bases). The CDR3: CASSQGGAGKNTEAFF. The CDR3 DNA is TGTGCCAGCAGCCAAGGAGGTGCAGGGAAGAACACTGAAGCTTTCTTT.